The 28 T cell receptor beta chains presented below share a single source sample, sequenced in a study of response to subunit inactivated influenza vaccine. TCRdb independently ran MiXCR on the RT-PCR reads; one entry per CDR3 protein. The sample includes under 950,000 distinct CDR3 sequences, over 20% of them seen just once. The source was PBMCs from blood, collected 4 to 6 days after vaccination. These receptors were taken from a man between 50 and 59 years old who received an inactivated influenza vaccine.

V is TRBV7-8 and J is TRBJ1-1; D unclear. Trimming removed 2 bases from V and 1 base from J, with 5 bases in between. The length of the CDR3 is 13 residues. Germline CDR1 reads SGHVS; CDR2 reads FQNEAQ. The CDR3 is CASSLPTNTEAFF. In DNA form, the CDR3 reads TGTGCCAGCAGCTTACCAACGAACACTGAAGCTTTCTTT. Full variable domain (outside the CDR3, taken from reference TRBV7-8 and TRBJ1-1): GAGVSQSPRYKVAKRGQDVALRCDPISGHVSLFWYQQALGQGPEFLTYFQNEAQLDKSGLPSDRFFAERPEGSVSTLKIQRTQQEDSAVYLCASSLPTNTEAFFGQGTRLTVV.

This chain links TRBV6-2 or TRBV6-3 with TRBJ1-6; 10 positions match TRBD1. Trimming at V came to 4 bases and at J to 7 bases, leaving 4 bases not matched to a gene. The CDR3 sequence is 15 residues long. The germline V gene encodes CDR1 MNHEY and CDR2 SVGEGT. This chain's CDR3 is CASSWGQGYNSPLHF. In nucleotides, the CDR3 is TGTGCCAGCAGTTGGGGACAGGGGTACAATTCACCCCTCCACTTT.

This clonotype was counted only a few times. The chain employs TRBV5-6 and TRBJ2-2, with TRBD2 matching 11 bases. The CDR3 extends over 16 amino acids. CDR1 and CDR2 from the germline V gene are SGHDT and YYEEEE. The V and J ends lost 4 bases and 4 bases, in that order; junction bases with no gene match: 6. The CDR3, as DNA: TGTGCCAGCAGCACCGGGACTAGCGGTCTCACCGGGGAGCTGTTTTTT. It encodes CASSTGTSGLTGELFF.

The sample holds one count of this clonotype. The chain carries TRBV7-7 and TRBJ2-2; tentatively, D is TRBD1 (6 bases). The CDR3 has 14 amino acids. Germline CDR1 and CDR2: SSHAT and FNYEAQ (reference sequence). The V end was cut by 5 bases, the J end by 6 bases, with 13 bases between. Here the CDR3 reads CASSRIQGPGELFF. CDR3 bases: TGTGCCAGCAGCCGCATACAGGGTCCCGGGGAGCTGTTTTTT.

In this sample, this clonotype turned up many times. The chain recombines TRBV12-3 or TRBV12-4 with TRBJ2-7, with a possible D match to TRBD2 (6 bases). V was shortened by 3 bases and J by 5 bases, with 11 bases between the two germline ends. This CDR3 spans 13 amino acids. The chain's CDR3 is CASSFGGLDEQYF. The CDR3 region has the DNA TGTGCCAGCAGTTTCGGGGGTTTGGACGAGCAGTACTTC.

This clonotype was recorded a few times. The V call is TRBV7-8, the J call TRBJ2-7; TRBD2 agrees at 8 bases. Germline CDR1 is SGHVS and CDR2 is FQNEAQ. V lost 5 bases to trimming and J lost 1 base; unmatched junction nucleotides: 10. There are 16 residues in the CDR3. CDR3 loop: CASSPRERESSYEQYF. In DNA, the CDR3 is TGTGCCAGCAGCCCCCGCGAGCGGGAGTCTTCCTACGAGCAGTACTTC.

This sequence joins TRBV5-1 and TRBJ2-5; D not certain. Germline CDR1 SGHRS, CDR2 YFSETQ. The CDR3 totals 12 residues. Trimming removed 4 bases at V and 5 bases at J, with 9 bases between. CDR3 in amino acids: CASSVGKETQYF. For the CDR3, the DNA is TGCGCCAGCAGCGTGGGGAAGGAGACCCAGTACTTC.

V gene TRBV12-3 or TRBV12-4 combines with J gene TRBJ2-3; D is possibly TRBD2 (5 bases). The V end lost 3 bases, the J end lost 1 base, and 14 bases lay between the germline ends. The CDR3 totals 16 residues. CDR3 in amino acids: CASSLAAGSRTDTQYF. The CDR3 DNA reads TGTGCCAGCAGTTTGGCCGCGGGTTCACGCACAGATACGCAGTATTTT.

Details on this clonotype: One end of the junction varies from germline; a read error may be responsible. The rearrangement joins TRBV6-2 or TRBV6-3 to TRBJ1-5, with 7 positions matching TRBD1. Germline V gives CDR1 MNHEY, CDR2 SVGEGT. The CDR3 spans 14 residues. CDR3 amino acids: CASRETGSNQRQHF. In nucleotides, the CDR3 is TGTGCCAGCAGAGAGACAGGGAGCAATCAGCGCCAGCATTTT.

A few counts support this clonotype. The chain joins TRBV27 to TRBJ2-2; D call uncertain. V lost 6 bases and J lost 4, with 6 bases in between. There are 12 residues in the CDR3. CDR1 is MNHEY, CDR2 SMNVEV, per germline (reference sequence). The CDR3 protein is CASSRFTGELFF. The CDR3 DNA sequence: TGTGCCAGCAGCAGGTTCACCGGGGAGCTGTTTTTT.

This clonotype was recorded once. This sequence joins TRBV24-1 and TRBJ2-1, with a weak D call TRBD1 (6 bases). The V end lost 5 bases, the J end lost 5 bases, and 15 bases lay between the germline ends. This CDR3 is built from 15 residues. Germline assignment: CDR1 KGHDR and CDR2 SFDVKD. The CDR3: CATSGTGIGDNEQFF. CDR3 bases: TGTGCCACCAGTGGAACAGGGATAGGGGACAATGAGCAGTTCTTC.

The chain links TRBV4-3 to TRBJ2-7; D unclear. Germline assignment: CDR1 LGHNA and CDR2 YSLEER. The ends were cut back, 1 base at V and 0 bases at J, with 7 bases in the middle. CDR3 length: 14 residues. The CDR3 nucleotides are TGCGCCAGCAGCCAAGCGACGGACTCCTACGAGCAGTACTTC. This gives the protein CASSQATDSYEQYF.

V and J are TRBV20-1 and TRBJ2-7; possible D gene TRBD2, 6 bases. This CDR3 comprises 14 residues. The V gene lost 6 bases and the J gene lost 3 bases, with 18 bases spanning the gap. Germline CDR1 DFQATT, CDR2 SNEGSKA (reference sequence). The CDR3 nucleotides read TGCAGTGCCCAACCCGGGACTGGATACTACGAGCAGTACTTC. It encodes CSAQPGTGYYEQYF.

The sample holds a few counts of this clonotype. CDR3 sequence reads: CASSLAGALGEQYF. In DNA, the CDR3 is TGTGCCAGCAGCTTAGCAGGGGCCCTAGGCGAGCAGTACTTC. The chain has TRBV7-2 and TRBJ2-7; weak D call: TRBD1 (5 bases). The CDR3 has 14 amino acids. The germline CDR1 and CDR2 sequences are SGHTA and FQGNSA. V gave up 0 bases and J gave up 6 bases, with 12 bases separating them. Full variable domain (missing parts from reference TRBV7-2 and TRBJ2-7): GAGVSQSPSNKVTEKGKDVELRCDPISGHTALYWYRQSLGQGLEFLIYFQGNSAPDKSGLPSDRFSAERTGGSVSTLTIQRTQQEDSAVYLCASSLAGALGEQYFGPGTRLTVT.

The CDR3, as DNA: TGTGCCAGCTCACCTTACAGTTTAGCAACTAATGAAAAACTGTTTTTT. Its translation: CASSPYSLATNEKLFF. The chain links TRBV18 to TRBJ1-4; D remains unclear. CDR1 is KGHSH, CDR2 LQKENI, per germline. V dropped 3 bases and J dropped 0 bases, with 11 bases sitting between them. This CDR3 comprises 16 residues.

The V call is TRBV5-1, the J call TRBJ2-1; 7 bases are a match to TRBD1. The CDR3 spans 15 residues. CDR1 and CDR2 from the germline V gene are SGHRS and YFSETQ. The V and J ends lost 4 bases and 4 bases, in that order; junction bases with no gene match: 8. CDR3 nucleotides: TGCGCCAGCAGCGAGGGGACAGCTTCATACAATGAGCAGTTCTTC. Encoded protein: CASSEGTASYNEQFF.

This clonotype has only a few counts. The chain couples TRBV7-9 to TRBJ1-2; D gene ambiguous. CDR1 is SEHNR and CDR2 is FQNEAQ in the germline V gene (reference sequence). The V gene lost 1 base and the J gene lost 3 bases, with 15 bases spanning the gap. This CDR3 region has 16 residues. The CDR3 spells CASSLEPTARDYGYTF. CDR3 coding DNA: TGTGCCAGCAGCTTAGAGCCCACTGCACGTGACTATGGCTACACCTTC.

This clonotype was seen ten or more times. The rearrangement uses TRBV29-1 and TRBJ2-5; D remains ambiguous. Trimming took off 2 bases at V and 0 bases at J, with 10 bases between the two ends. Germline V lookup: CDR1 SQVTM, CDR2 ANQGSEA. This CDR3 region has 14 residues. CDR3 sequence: CSVEPLGDQETQYF. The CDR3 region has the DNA TGCAGCGTTGAACCTTTGGGTGACCAAGAGACCCAGTACTTC.

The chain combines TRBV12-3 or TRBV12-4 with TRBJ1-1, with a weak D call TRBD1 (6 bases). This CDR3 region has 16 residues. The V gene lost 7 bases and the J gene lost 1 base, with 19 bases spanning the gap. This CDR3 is CASKWAGDLPNTEAFF. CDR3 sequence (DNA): TGTGCCAGCAAGTGGGCAGGGGACCTCCCGAACACTGAAGCTTTCTTT.

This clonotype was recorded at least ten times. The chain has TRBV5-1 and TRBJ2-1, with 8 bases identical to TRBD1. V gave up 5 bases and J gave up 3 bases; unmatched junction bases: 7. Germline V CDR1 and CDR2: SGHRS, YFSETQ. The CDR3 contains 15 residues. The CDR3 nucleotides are TGCGCCAGCAGTCACGGACAGGGACTCTACAATGAGCAGTTCTTC. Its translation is CASSHGQGLYNEQFF.

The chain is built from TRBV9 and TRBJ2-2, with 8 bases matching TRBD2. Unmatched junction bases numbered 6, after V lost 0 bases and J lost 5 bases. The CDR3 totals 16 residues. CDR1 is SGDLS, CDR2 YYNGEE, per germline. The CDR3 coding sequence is TGTGCCAGCAGCGTAGACTCCGGGACTAGAACCGGGGAGCTGTTTTTT. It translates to CASSVDSGTRTGELFF.

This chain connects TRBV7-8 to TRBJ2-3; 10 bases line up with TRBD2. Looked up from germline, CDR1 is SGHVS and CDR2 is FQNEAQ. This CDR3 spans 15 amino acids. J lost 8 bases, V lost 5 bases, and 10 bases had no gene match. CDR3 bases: TGTGCCAGCAGCCCCGGACTAGCGGTTCGGGCTACGCAGTATTTT. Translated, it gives CASSPGLAVRATQYF.

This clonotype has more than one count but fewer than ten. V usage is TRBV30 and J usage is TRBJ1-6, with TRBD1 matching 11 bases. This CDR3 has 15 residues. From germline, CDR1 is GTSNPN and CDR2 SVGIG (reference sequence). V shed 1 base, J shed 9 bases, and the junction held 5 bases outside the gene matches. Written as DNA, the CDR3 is TGTGCCTGGAGTGCGGGACAGGGGGGTTCTTCACCCCTCCACTTT. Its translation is CAWSAGQGGSSPLHF.

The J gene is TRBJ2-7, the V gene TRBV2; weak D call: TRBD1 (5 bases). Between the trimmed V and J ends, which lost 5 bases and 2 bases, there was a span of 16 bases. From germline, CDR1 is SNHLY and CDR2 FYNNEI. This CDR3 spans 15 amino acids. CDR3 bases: TGTGCCAGCAGTCCCGACAGCCAACTTGCCTACGAGCAGTACTTC. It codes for CASSPDSQLAYEQYF.

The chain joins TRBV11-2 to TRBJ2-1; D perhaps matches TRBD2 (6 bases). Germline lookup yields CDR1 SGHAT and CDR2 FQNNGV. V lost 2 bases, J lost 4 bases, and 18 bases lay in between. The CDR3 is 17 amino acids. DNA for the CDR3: TGTGCCAGCAGCTTACCTCCTCTAGCGACTATATACAATGAGCAGTTCTTC. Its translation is CASSLPPLATIYNEQFF.

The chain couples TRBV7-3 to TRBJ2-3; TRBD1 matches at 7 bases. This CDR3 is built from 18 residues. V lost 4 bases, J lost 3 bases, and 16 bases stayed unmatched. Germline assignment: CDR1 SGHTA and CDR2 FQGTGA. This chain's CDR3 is CASSSKLTTGLGTDTQYF. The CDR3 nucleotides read TGTGCCAGCAGCTCCAAACTCACGACAGGGCTTGGAACAGATACGCAGTATTTT.

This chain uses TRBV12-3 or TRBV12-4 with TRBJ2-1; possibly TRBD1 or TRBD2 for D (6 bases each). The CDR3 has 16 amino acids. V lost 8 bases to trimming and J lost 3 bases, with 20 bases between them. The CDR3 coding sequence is TGTGCCAGCGGGCGGATGCGGGGACATAACTACAATGAGCAGTTCTTC. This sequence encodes CASGRMRGHNYNEQFF.

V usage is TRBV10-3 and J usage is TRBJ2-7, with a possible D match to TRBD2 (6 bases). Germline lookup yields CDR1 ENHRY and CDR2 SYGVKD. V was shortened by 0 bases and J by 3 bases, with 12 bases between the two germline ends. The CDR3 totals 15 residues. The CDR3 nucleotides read TGTGCCATCAGTGAGTCGAAGGGACTTCGCTACGAGCAGTACTTC. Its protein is CAISESKGLRYEQYF.